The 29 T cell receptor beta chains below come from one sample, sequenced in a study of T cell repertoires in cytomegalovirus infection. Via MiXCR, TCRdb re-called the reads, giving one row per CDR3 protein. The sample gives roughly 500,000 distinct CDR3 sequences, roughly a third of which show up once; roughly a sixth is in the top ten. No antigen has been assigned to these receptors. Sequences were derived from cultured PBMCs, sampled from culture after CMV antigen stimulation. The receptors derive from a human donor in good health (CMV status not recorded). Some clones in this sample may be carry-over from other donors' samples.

CDR3 nucleotide sequence: TGTGCCAGCAGCCAAGCTAGCGGGAGAATCCCTTCGAGATACAATGAGCAGTTCTTC. Translated, it gives CASSQASGRIPSRYNEQFF. The rearrangement uses TRBV14 and TRBJ2-1, with TRBD2 matching 10 bases. Germline CDR1 and CDR2: SGHDN and FVKESK. V dropped 1 base and J dropped 4; count of bases not matched to a gene: 13. The CDR3 is 19 residues long.

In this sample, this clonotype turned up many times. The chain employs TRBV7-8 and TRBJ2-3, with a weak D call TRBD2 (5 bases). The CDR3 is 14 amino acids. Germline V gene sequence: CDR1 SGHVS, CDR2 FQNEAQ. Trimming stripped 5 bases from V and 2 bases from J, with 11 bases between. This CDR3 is CASSPTRFTDTQYF. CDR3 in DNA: TGTGCCAGCAGCCCAACTAGATTCACAGATACGCAGTATTTT.

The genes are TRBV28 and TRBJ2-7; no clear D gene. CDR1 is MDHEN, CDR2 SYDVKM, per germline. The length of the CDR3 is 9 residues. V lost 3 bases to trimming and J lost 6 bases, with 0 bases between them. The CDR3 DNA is TGTGCCAGCAGTTTCGAGCAGTACTTC. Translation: CASSFEQYF.

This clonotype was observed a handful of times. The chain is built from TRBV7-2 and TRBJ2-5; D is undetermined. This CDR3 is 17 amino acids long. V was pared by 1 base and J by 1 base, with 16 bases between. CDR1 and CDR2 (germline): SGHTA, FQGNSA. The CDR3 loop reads CASSLGVASGPQETQYF. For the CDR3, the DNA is TGTGCCAGCAGCTTAGGTGTAGCCTCCGGTCCCCAAGAGACCCAGTACTTC. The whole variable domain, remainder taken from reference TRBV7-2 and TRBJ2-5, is GAGVSQSPSNKVTEKGKDVELRCDPISGHTALYWYRQSLGQGLEFLIYFQGNSAPDKSGLPSDRFSAERTGGSVSTLTIQRTQQEDSAVYLCASSLGVASGPQETQYFGPGTRLLVL.

CDR3 loop: CASSYQTGRLTEAFF. DNA for the CDR3: TGTGCCAGCAGTTACCAGACGGGACGCCTCACTGAAGCTTTCTTT. V usage is TRBV6-5 and J usage is TRBJ1-1, with TRBD1 as a possible D gene (5 bases). Between the trimmed V and J ends, which lost 2 bases and 4 bases, there was a span of 14 bases. The CDR3 is made up of 15 amino acids. CDR1 is MNHEY, CDR2 SVGAGI, per germline.

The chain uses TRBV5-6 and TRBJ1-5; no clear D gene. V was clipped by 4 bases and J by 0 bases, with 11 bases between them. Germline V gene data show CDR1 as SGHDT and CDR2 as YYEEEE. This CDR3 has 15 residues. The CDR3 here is CASSRGSNSNQPQHF. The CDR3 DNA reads TGTGCCAGCAGCCGCGGCAGCAATAGCAATCAGCCCCAGCATTTT.

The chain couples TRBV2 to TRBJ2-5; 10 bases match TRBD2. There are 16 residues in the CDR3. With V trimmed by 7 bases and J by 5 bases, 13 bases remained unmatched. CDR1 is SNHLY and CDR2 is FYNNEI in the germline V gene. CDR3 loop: CASTRALAGASETQYF. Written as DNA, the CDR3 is TGTGCCAGCACCCGAGCGCTAGCGGGAGCGTCCGAGACCCAGTACTTC. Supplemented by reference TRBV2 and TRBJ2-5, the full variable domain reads EPEVTQTPSHQVTQMGQEVILRCVPISNHLYFYWYRQILGQKVEFLVSFYNNEISEKSEIFDDQFSVERPDGSNFTLKIRSTKLEDSAMYFCASTRALAGASETQYFGPGTRLLVL.

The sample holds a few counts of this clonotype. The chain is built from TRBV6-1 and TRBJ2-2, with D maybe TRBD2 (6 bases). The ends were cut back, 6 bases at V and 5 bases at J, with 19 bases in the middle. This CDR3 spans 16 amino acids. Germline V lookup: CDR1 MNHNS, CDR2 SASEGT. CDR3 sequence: CASSHAMAGWTGELFF. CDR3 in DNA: TGTGCCAGCAGCCACGCCATGGCGGGGTGGACCGGGGAGCTGTTTTTT.

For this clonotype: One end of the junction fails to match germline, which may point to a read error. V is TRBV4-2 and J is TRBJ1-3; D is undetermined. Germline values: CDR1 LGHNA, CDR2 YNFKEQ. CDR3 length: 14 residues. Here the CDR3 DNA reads TGTGCCAGCAGCCAAGTGGGCCCTGGAAACATCATATATTTT. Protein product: CASSQVGPGNIIYF.

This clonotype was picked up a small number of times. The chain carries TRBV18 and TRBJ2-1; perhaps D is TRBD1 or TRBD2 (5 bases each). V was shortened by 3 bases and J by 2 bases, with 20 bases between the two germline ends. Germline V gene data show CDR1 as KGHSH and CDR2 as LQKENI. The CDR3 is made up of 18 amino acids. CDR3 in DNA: TGTGCCAGCTCACCCCACCAACCGGGACCCGGGGCCTACAATGAGCAGTTCTTC. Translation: CASSPHQPGPGAYNEQFF.

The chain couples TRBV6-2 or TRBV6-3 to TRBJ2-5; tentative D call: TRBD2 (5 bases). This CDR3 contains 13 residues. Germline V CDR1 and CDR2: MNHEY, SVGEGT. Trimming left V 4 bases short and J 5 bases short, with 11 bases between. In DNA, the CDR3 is TGTGCCAGCAGTTTAAGGAGGATGGAGACCCAGTACTTC. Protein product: CASSLRRMETQYF.

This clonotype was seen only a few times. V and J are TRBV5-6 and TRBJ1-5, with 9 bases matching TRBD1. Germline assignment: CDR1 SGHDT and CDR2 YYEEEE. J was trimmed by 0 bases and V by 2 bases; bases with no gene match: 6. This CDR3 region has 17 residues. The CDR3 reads CASSFGQGKVSNQPQHF. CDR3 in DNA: TGTGCCAGCAGCTTCGGACAGGGGAAGGTTAGCAATCAGCCCCAGCATTTT.

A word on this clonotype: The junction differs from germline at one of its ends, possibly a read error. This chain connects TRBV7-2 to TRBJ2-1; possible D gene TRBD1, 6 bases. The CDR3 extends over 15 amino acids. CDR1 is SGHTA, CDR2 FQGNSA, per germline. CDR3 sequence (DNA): TGTGCCAGCTCCCCTGGGACATTACTATACAGTGAGCAGTTCTTC. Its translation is CASSPGTLLYSEQFF.

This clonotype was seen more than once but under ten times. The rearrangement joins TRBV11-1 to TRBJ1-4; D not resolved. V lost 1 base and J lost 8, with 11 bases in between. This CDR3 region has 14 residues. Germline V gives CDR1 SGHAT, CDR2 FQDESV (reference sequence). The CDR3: CASSLGQLEEKLFF. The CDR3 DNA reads TGTGCCAGCAGCTTAGGACAACTGGAGGAAAAACTGTTTTTT.

The CDR3 region is CASSFGRLRSTGELFF. CDR3 sequence (DNA): TGTGCCAGCAGCTTTGGCCGCCTAAGGAGCACCGGGGAGCTGTTTTTT. The chain couples TRBV5-4 to TRBJ2-2, with D unclear. The CDR3 is 16 residues long. Germline V gene sequence: CDR1 SGHNT, CDR2 YYREEE (reference sequence). V lost 2 bases, J lost 4 bases, and 15 bases lay in between.

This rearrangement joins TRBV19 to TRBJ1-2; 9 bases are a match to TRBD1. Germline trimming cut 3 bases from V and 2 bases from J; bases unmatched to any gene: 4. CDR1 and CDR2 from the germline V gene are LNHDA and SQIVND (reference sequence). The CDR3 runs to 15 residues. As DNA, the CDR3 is TGTGCCAGTAGTATGGGACAGGGCGAAAACTATGGCTACACCTTC. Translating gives CASSMGQGENYGYTF.

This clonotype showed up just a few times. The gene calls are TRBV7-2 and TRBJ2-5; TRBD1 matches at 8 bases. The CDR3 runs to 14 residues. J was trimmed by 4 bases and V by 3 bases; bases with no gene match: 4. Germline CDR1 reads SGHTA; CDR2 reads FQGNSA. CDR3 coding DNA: TGTGCCAGCAGCTTGATGGGGACAGGAGAGACCCAGTACTTC. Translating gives CASSLMGTGETQYF.

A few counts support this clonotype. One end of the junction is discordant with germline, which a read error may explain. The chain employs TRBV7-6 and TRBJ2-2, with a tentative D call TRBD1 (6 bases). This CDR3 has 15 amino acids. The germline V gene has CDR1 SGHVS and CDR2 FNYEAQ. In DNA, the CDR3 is TGTGCCAGCAGCTACTCAGGGGCGAAAACCGGGGAGCTGTTTTTT. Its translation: CASSYSGAKTGELFF.

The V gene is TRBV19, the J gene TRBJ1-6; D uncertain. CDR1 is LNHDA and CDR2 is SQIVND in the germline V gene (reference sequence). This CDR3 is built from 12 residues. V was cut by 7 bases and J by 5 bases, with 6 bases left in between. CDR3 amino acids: CASNPDNSPLHF. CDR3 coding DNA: TGTGCCAGTAATCCGGATAATTCACCCCTCCACTTT.

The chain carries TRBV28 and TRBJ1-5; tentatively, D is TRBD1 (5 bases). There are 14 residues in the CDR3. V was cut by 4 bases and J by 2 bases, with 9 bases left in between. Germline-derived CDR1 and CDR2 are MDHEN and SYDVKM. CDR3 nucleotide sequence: TGTGCCAGCAGTTGGGGGAGGGGCAATCAGCCCCAGCATTTT. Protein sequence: CASSWGRGNQPQHF.

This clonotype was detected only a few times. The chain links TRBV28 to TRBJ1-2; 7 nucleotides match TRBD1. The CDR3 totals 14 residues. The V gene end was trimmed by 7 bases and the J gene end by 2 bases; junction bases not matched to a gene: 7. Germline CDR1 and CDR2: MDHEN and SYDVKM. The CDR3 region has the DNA TGTGCCAGCACCCGGGACAGTCAAAACTATGGCTACACCTTC. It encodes CASTRDSQNYGYTF.

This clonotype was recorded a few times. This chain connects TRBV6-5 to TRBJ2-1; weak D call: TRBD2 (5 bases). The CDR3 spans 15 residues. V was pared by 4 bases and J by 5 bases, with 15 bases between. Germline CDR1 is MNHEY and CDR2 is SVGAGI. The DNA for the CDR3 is TGTGCCAGCAGTTTCCCACCCACGGGAAACAATGAGCAGTTCTTC. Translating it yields CASSFPPTGNNEQFF.

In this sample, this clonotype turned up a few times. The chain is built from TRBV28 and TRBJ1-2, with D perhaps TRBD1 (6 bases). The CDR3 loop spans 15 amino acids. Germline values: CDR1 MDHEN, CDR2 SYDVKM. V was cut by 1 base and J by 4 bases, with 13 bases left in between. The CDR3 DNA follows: TGTGCCAGCAGTTTATTACAGGGCGGTAGCTATGGCTACACCTTC. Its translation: CASSLLQGGSYGYTF.

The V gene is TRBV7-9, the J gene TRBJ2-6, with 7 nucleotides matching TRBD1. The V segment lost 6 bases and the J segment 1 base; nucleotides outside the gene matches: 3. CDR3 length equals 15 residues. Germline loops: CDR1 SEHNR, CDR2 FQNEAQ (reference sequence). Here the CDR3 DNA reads TGTGCCAGCAGGCACAGGGGATCTGGGGCCAACGTCCTGACTTTC. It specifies CASRHRGSGANVLTF.

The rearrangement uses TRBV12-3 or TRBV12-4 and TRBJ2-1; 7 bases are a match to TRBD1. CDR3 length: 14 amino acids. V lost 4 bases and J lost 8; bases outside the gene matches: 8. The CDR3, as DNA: TGTGCCAGCAGTTCCCGGGACAGTGTCGATGAGCAGTTCTTC. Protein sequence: CASSSRDSVDEQFF.

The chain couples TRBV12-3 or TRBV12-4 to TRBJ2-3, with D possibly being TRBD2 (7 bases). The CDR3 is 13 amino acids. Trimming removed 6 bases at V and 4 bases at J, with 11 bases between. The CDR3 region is CASSWGGPDTQYF. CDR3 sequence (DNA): TGTGCCAGCAGCTGGGGGGGGCCAGATACGCAGTATTTT.

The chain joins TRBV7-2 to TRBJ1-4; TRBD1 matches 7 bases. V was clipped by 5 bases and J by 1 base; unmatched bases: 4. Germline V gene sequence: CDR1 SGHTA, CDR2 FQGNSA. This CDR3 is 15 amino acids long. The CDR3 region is CASSPRGGTNEKLFF. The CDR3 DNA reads TGTGCCAGCAGCCCCAGGGGGGGAACTAATGAAAAACTGTTTTTT.

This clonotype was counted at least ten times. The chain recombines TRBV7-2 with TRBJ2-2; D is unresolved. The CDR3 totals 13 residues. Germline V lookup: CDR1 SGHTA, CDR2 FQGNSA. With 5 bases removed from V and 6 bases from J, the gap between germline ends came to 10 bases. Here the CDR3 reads CASSTRKAGELFF. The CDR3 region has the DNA TGTGCCAGCAGCACACGGAAGGCCGGGGAGCTGTTTTTT. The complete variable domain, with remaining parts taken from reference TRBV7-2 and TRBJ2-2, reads GAGVSQSPSNKVTEKGKDVELRCDPISGHTALYWYRQSLGQGLEFLIYFQGNSAPDKSGLPSDRFSAERTGGSVSTLTIQRTQQEDSAVYLCASSTRKAGELFFGEGSRLTVL.

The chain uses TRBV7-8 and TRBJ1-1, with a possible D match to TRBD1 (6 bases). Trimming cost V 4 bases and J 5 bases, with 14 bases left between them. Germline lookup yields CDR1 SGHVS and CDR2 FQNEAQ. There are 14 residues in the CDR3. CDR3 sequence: CASSWGPVGTEAFF. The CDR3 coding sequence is TGTGCCAGCAGCTGGGGGCCGGTGGGGACTGAAGCTTTCTTT.